This passage covers 31 T cell receptor beta chains from one sample sequenced in a study of T cell responses to AZD1222 COVID-19 vaccine. Repertoires were generated with immunoSEQ multiplex PCR, while TCRdb's copy carries only in-frame clones and drops some. Among around 190,000 clones listed, approximately 86% were seen once. The sequencing here drew on peripheral blood, taken on day 0 of AZD1222 vaccination. The receptors come from an adult in good health.

The J gene is TRBJ1-2, the V gene TRBV9, with 7 bases aligning to TRBD1. The CDR3 consists of 15 residues. Looked up from germline, CDR1 is SGDLS and CDR2 is YYNGEE. Trimming cost V 4 bases and J 6 bases; bases outside gene matches: 12. CDR3 residues: CASSSSGQKSNGYTF. CDR3 sequence (DNA): TGTGCCAGCAGCTCCTCGGGACAGAAGAGTAATGGCTACACCTTC.

The gene calls are TRBV6-5 and TRBJ1-3; maybe TRBD1 (5 bases). The CDR3 covers 15 residues. Per germline, CDR1 MNHEY and CDR2 SVGAGI. The ends were cut back, 5 bases at V and 4 bases at J, with 15 bases in the middle. CDR3 amino acids: CASSLGQGAGNTIYF. In DNA, the CDR3 is TGTGCCAGCAGTCTAGGGCAGGGTGCAGGAAACACCATATATTTT.

The genes are TRBV6-5 and TRBJ1-6, with D possibly TRBD1 on 6 matching bases. V shed 6 bases and J shed 9 bases, with 12 bases lying between them. The CDR3 loop spans 13 amino acids. Germline V gene sequence: CDR1 MNHEY, CDR2 SVGAGI. CDR3 nucleotides: TGTGCCAGCAGCTACAGGGTAGTTTCACCCCTCCACTTT. Its translation: CASSYRVVSPLHF.

The V gene is TRBV10-1, the J gene TRBJ1-5; a weak D match, TRBD1 (6 bases). CDR1 is WNHNN and CDR2 is SYGVQD in the germline V gene (reference sequence). Trimming left V 10 bases short and J 0 bases short, with 28 bases between. CDR3 length: 19 residues. The CDR3: CAILDSLSPSTYSNQPQHF. The CDR3 bases are TGCGCCATCCTGGACAGCCTAAGCCCCTCGACTTATAGCAATCAGCCCCAGCATTTT.

This clone was seen once. This rearrangement joins TRBV5-5 to TRBJ2-4; D is possibly TRBD1 or TRBD2 (6 bases each). The CDR3 consists of 17 residues. The V end lost 2 bases, the J end lost 0 bases, and 15 bases lay between the germline ends. The germline V gene encodes CDR1 SGHKS and CDR2 YYEKEE (reference sequence). Here the CDR3 DNA reads TGTGCCAGCAGCTTAGGAGGGGGGATCTTAGCCAAAAACATTCAGTACTTC. Translating gives CASSLGGGILAKNIQYF.

The J gene is TRBJ1-1, the V gene TRBV18; D ambiguous. This CDR3 contains 13 residues. Germline loops: CDR1 KGHSH, CDR2 LQKENI. V lost 3 bases to trimming and J lost 1 base, with 6 bases between them. The CDR3 reads CASSPQWNTEAFF. The CDR3 DNA sequence: TGTGCCAGCTCACCCCAGTGGAACACTGAAGCTTTCTTT.

The V gene is TRBV5-1, the J gene TRBJ2-3; no definite D call. The V and J ends lost 3 bases and 3 bases respectively, with 14 bases between them. Germline CDR1 reads SGHRS; CDR2 reads YFSETQ. This CDR3 is 15 amino acids long. The CDR3: CASSSGGFFTDTQYF. The CDR3 DNA reads TGCGCCAGCAGCTCTGGTGGGTTTTTTACAGATACGCAGTATTTT.

V gene TRBV5-6 combines with J gene TRBJ1-2; 7 nucleotides align to TRBD1. Unmatched junction bases numbered 2, after V lost 1 base and J lost 8 bases. Per the germline V gene, CDR1 is SGHDT and CDR2 is YYEEEE. This CDR3 has 12 residues. The CDR3 sequence is CASSLRGRGYTF. The CDR3 nucleotides read TGTGCCAGCAGCTTGAGGGGGCGCGGCTACACCTTC.

The chain uses TRBV12-3 or TRBV12-4 and TRBJ1-5; D ambiguous. The CDR3 consists of 13 residues. V was shortened by 3 bases and J by 2 bases, with 5 bases between the two germline ends. CDR3 protein: CASSFSRNQPQHF. In DNA form, the CDR3 reads TGTGCCAGCAGTTTTTCCCGCAATCAGCCCCAGCATTTT.

This chain links TRBV29-1 with TRBJ2-5; D gene unclear. The CDR3 has 12 amino acids. V was clipped by 3 bases and J by 5 bases, with 10 bases between them. Per germline, CDR1 SQVTM and CDR2 ANQGSEA. DNA of the CDR3: TGCAGCGTTGACCGTACCCAGGAGACCCAGTACTTC. It translates to CSVDRTQETQYF.

V and J are TRBV30 and TRBJ1-1; D is ambiguous. Trimming took off 4 bases at V and 1 base at J, with 10 bases between the two ends. The germline CDR1 and CDR2 sequences are GTSNPN and SVGIG (reference sequence). This CDR3 is 13 amino acids long. CDR3 sequence: CAWKSSGNTEAFF. The CDR3 DNA reads TGTGCCTGGAAATCATCAGGGAACACTGAAGCTTTCTTT.

This rearrangement joins TRBV10-2 to TRBJ1-3; no clear D. The ends were cut back, 0 bases at V and 6 bases at J, with 9 bases in the middle. The CDR3 is 14 amino acids. Per the germline V gene, CDR1 is WSHSY and CDR2 is SAAADI. In DNA, the CDR3 is TGCGCCAGCAGTGAGTCTGGACGGCAAAACACCATATATTTT. This sequence encodes CASSESGRQNTIYF.

The rearrangement joins TRBV28 to TRBJ1-3, with D tentatively TRBD1 (6 bases). Trimming removed 7 bases at V and 3 bases at J, with 19 bases between. The CDR3 totals 16 residues. CDR1 is MDHEN and CDR2 is SYDVKM in the germline V gene. CDR3: CASTPTPGQIGNTIYF. The CDR3 coding sequence is TGTGCCAGCACTCCTACCCCGGGACAAATTGGAAACACCATATATTTT. The whole variable domain, remainder taken from reference TRBV28 and TRBJ1-3, is DVKVTQSSRYLVKRTGEKVFLECVQDMDHENMFWYRQDPGLGLRLIYFSYDVKMKEKGDIPEGYSVSREKKERFSLILESASTNQTSMYLCASTPTPGQIGNTIYFGEGSWLTVV.

The chain combines TRBV11-2 with TRBJ1-6; tentatively, D is TRBD1 (5 bases). V lost 0 bases to trimming and J lost 10 bases, with 13 bases between them. The CDR3 totals 15 residues. Per germline, CDR1 SGHAT and CDR2 FQNNGV. CDR3: CASSLDRGRSSPLHF. CDR3 bases: TGTGCCAGCAGCTTAGATCGGGGACGAAGCTCACCCCTCCACTTT. Complete variable domain (other parts from reference TRBV11-2 and TRBJ1-6): EAGVAQSPRYKIIEKRQSVAFWCNPISGHATLYWYQQILGQGPKLLIQFQNNGVVDDSQLPKDRFSAERLKGVDSTLKIQPAKLEDSAVYLCASSLDRGRSSPLHFGNGTRLTVT.

The CDR3 DNA sequence: TGTGCCAGCAGCCCCCCGGCACAGCCGGGGCAGTTCTTC. Translating it yields CASSPPAQPGQFF. This chain connects TRBV11-1 to TRBJ2-1; D remains unclear. Germline V gives CDR1 SGHAT, CDR2 FQDESV (reference sequence). The CDR3 loop spans 13 amino acids. Trimming cost V 5 bases and J 12 bases, with 17 bases left between them.

This chain connects TRBV5-1 to TRBJ1-1; no clear D gene. V was clipped by 0 bases and J by 0 bases, with 6 bases between them. This CDR3 has 14 residues. Germline values: CDR1 SGHRS, CDR2 YFSETQ. In DNA form, the CDR3 reads TGCGCCAGCAGCTTGGCTCAGGTGAACACTGAAGCTTTCTTT. Its translation is CASSLAQVNTEAFF. The full variable domain, its missing parts supplied by reference TRBV5-1 and TRBJ1-1, is KAGVTQTPRYLIKTRGQQVTLSCSPISGHRSVSWYQQTPGQGLQFLFEYFSETQRNKGNFPGRFSGRQFSNSRSEMNVSTLELGDSALYLCASSLAQVNTEAFFGQGTRLTVV.

The chain recombines TRBV6-1 with TRBJ1-4, with a tentative D call TRBD1 (5 bases). Trimming removed 1 base from V and 5 bases from J, with 8 bases in between. The CDR3 is 14 residues long. Germline V gene data show CDR1 as MNHNS and CDR2 as SASEGT. CDR3 region: CASSEGGWNEKLFF. As DNA, the CDR3 is TGTGCCAGCAGTGAAGGGGGCTGGAATGAAAAACTGTTTTTT.

The rearrangement joins TRBV7-8 to TRBJ1-3; D uncertain. Germline V gene lookup returns CDR1 SGHVS and CDR2 FQNEAQ. V was clipped by 5 bases and J by 0 bases, with 11 bases between them. The CDR3 consists of 15 residues. The CDR3 sequence: CASSRGAVSGNTIYF. DNA for the CDR3: TGTGCCAGCAGCCGAGGCGCCGTCTCTGGAAACACCATATATTTT.

This chain connects TRBV19 to TRBJ2-2, with a weak D call TRBD1 (5 bases). This CDR3 comprises 14 residues. V lost 4 bases and J 5 bases, leaving 11 bases between the germline ends. CDR1 is LNHDA, CDR2 SQIVND, per germline (reference sequence). The CDR3 nucleotides read TGTGCCAGTAGTACGGACACAACGACCGGGGAGCTGTTTTTT. It translates to CASSTDTTTGELFF.

The chain couples TRBV5-6 to TRBJ1-6, with 7 bases identical to TRBD1. Germline CDR1 reads SGHDT; CDR2 reads YYEEEE. Germline trimming cut 4 bases from V and 4 bases from J; bases unmatched to any gene: 5. CDR3 length: 15 amino acids. CDR3 sequence: CASSRMTGYNSPLHF. The CDR3 bases are TGTGCCAGCAGCCGGATGACAGGGTATAATTCACCCCTCCACTTT.

The rearrangement joins TRBV6-5 to TRBJ2-7, with D possibly called TRBD1 or TRBD2 (5 bases each). The V end was cut by 8 bases, the J end by 0 bases, with 14 bases between. The length of the CDR3 is 14 residues. Looked up from germline, CDR1 is MNHEY and CDR2 is SVGAGI. The CDR3 sequence: CASRLPGRSYEQYF. CDR3 DNA: TGTGCCAGCCGCTTACCGGGACGCTCCTACGAGCAGTACTTC.

The J gene is TRBJ2-7, the V gene TRBV19; a weak D match, TRBD1 (5 bases). Germline CDR1 LNHDA, CDR2 SQIVND (reference sequence). The V end lost 4 bases, the J end lost 0 bases, and 7 bases lay between the germline ends. The CDR3 runs to 13 residues. The CDR3 DNA reads as TGTGCCAGTAGTACGACAGTCTCCTACGAGCAGTACTTC. It is translated as CASSTTVSYEQYF.

The chain couples TRBV11-2 to TRBJ2-3; TRBD2 agrees at 9 bases. CDR1 SGHAT and CDR2 FQNNGV come from the germline V gene. Trimming at V came to 5 bases and at J to 1 base, leaving 4 bases not matched to a gene. The CDR3 spans 15 residues. The CDR3 bases are TGTGCCAGCAGCGGGGTAGCGGGGGGCACAGATACGCAGTATTTT. The encoded protein is CASSGVAGGTDTQYF.

This rearrangement joins TRBV5-1 to TRBJ2-1; TRBD2 aligns across 12 bases. Germline lookup yields CDR1 SGHRS and CDR2 YFSETQ. J was trimmed by 0 bases and V by 4 bases; bases with no gene match: 8. There are 18 residues in the CDR3. CDR3 sequence reads: CASSRQPSGRGSYNEQFF. The CDR3 region has the DNA TGCGCCAGCAGCCGACAACCTAGCGGGAGGGGCTCCTACAATGAGCAGTTCTTC.

This rearrangement joins TRBV24-1 to TRBJ2-2; D gene uncertain. CDR1 is KGHDR, CDR2 SFDVKD, per germline. The CDR3 is 13 residues long. V was pared by 6 bases and J by 3 bases, with 7 bases between. In nucleotides, the CDR3 is TGTGCCACCAGTCCGGGCTACACCGGGGAGCTGTTTTTT. Translating it yields CATSPGYTGELFF.

The chain couples TRBV21-1 to TRBJ2-2. TRBV21-1 is assigned pseudogene status. CDR3 length equals 14 residues. The CDR3, as DNA: TGTGCCAGCAGCAAAGCGCTGGGACCCGGGGAGCTGTTTTTT. This gives the protein CASSKALGPGELFF.

The rearrangement links TRBV5-1 to TRBJ2-1; 10 nucleotides align to TRBD2. This CDR3 comprises 17 residues. Germline V gene sequence: CDR1 SGHRS, CDR2 YFSETQ. The junction had 4 bases not matched to a gene; V was cut back by 0 bases and J by 1 base. DNA for the CDR3: TGCGCCAGCAGCTTGGGGTCTAGCGGGGGATCCTACAATGAGCAGTTCTTC. Translation gives CASSLGSSGGSYNEQFF.

This clone showed up just once. The chain joins TRBV28 to TRBJ1-1, with D possibly matching TRBD1 (5 bases). V shed 11 bases and J shed 11 bases, with 18 bases lying between them. This CDR3 is built from 11 residues. Germline V gene lookup returns CDR1 MDHEN and CDR2 SYDVKM. CDR3 sequence reads: CAGWGTQRAFF. For the CDR3, the DNA is TGTGCCGGCTGGGGCACCCAACGGGCTTTCTTT.

This clone showed up just a few times. The rearrangement links TRBV7-9 to TRBJ2-5; the D call may be TRBD1 or TRBD2 (5 bases each). The CDR3 runs 12 residues. The germline V gene encodes CDR1 SEHNR and CDR2 FQNEAQ (reference sequence). The V end lost 5 bases, the J end lost 9 bases, and 13 bases lay between the germline ends. The CDR3: CASSMPRESQYF. The CDR3 DNA sequence: TGTGCCAGCAGCATGCCCAGGGAGTCCCAGTACTTC.

The V call is TRBV9, the J call TRBJ1-6; maybe TRBD1 (6 bases). Germline values: CDR1 SGDLS, CDR2 YYNGEE. Trimming left V 2 bases short and J 13 bases short, with 13 bases between. This CDR3 region has 13 residues. This chain's CDR3 is CASSVTGLEPLHF. The CDR3 coding sequence is TGTGCCAGCAGCGTCACAGGGTTAGAGCCCCTCCACTTT.

The CDR3 nucleotides are TGTGCCAGCAGCTTATCAGGCGATAGCAATCAGCCCCAGCATTTT. Translated: CASSLSGDSNQPQHF. V is TRBV11-2 and J is TRBJ1-5; no clear D gene. The V gene's germline CDR1 is SGHAT and CDR2 FQNNGV. This CDR3 has 15 amino acids. V was cut by 2 bases and J by 0 bases, with 8 bases left in between. Supplemented by reference TRBV11-2 and TRBJ1-5, the full variable domain reads EAGVAQSPRYKIIEKRQSVAFWCNPISGHATLYWYQQILGQGPKLLIQFQNNGVVDDSQLPKDRFSAERLKGVDSTLKIQPAKLEDSAVYLCASSLSGDSNQPQHFGDGTRLSIL.